The source of this T cell receptor (beta chain) is a study of cytomegalovirus exposure and HLA in healthy donors. PCR amplification relied on 60 Vbeta primers (plus 13 Jbeta primers). The method was immunoSEQ multiplex PCR; TCRdb's version includes in-frame clones alone and lacks a portion of them. This table holds tens of thousands of clones, roughly 80% found once. The germline CDR1 and CDR2 sequences are SGHVS and FNYEAQ. After removal of 1 base from V and 4 bases from J, the junction contained 6 bases not matched to a gene. The CDR3 totals 16 residues. With regard to this clone: Antigen unknown.

Study observations and caveats: An analysis that came later showed most CMV-associated TCR beta chains appearing HLA-restricted.

The sequenced sample consisted of PBMCs. V is TRBV7-6 and J is TRBJ2-3, with 9 bases that match TRBD2. The receptor's source is a girl aged 2 to 10 in good health and CMV-seropositive. The CDR3 region has the DNA TGTGCCAGCAGCTTAGTTCCGCGGGAGGGCGCAGATACGCAGTATTTT. Translated: CASSLVPREGADTQYF. The variable domain in full, with the rest retrieved from reference TRBV7-6 and TRBJ2-3, is GAGVSQSPRYKVTKRGQDVALRCDPISGHVSLYWYRQALGQGPEFLTYFNYEAQQDKSGLPNDRFSAERPEGSISTLTIQRTEQRDSAMYRCASSLVPREGADTQYFGPGTRLTVL.